This T cell receptor (beta chain) emerged from a study of blood T cell repertoires in COVID-19. Looking at the study overall: The United States, Italy and Spain were the sources of the acute and convalescent COVID-19 samples. Sources were T cells, B-cell-depleted T cells, or PBMCs; the material itself was cDNA or gDNA.

V was clipped by 0 bases and J by 8 bases; unmatched bases: 6. The CDR3 is 15 amino acids. Germline loops: CDR1 MGHRA, CDR2 YSYEKL. This clone has a handful of counts. Authors' data handling: Amplification from reference gene primers served as the basis for estimated nucleated cell counts. Libraries were prepared by immunoSEQ multiplex PCR; TCRdb keeps only in-frame clonotypes and omits some of them. The DNA was the basis for D and trimming; V, J and clone size are from that table. The data contain approximately 300,000 clones, about 90% of them singletons. This chain links TRBV4-1 with TRBJ2-1; 8 bases fit TRBD2. Sequenced material: PBMCs or T cells enriched from blood (not recorded which). This TCR was recovered from a woman younger than 30 with acute COVID-19. The CDR3 is CASSQEPTGGDEQFF. As DNA, the CDR3 is TGCGCCAGCAGCCAAGAACCCACGGGAGGGGATGAGCAGTTCTTC.